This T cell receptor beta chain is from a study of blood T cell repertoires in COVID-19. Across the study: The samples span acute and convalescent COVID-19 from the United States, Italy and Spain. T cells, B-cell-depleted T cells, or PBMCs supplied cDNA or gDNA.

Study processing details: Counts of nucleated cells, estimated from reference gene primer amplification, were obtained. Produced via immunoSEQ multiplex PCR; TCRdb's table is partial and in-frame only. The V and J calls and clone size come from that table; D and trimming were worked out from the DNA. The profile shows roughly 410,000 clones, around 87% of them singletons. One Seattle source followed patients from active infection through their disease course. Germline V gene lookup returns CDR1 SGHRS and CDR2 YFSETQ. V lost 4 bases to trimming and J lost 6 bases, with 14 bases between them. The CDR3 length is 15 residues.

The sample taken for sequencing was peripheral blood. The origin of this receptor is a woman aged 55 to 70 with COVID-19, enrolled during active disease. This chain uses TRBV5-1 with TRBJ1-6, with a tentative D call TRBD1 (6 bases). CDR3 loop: CASSPGTQVNSPLHF. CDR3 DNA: TGCGCCAGCAGCCCCGGGACACAAGTTAATTCACCCCTCCACTTT.